Sequencing of this TCR beta chain was carried out in a study of CD8+ T cells in alopecia areata. This clone was found a few times. What it binds is unknown. Regarding treatment: oral pan-JAK inhibitor, 5-10 mg twice daily. Once RNA had been extracted, it was reverse transcribed into cDNA to act as the sequencing template. Data came from immunoSEQ multiplex PCR; TCRdb stores just in-frame clones and leaves some out. Found here are fewer than 200,000 clones, about 60% of them singletons; the top ten hold 10% to 15%. Study conclusions and caveats: Persistence in scalp and blood during tofacitinib was observed for many expanded lesional clones. Alopecia totalis/universalis scalp especially showed more expanded CD8+ clones than normal scalp.

Trimming stripped 7 bases from V and 6 bases from J, with 21 bases between. In germline, CDR1 is SQVTM, CDR2 ANQGSEA. The CDR3 contains 14 residues. The receptor was isolated from a human donor with alopecia areata. Sequenced here: CD8+ T cells sorted from blood, sampled at week 24, from a patient treated with tofacitinib. This chain connects TRBV29-1 to TRBJ1-2; a weak D match, TRBD1 (6 bases). The CDR3 coding sequence is TGCAGCGCCAAGCCCTCCGGGACAAAAAATGGCTACACCTTC. Its translation is CSAKPSGTKNGYTF.